The 21 T cell receptor beta chains below were found in one sample sequenced in a study of shared T cell receptors in the human thymus. Sequenced by immunoSEQ multiplex PCR; TCRdb stores in-frame clones only, minus some. Of over 65,000 clones in the sample, roughly 95% were seen once. Sequencing input: thymocytes. The source is a human donor.

The chain employs TRBV28 and TRBJ2-3; D not resolved. V was trimmed by 11 bases and J by 5 bases, leaving 8 bases between them. In germline, CDR1 is MDHEN, CDR2 SYDVKM. This CDR3 spans 10 amino acids. CDR3 DNA: TGTGCCGCAAAGGGAGATACGCAGTATTTT. Translated, it gives CAAKGDTQYF.

V is TRBV27 and J is TRBJ2-5, with unresolved D. The germline V and J ends were trimmed by 6 bases and 5 bases, with 10 bases remaining between them. The germline CDR1 and CDR2 sequences are MNHEY and SMNVEV (reference sequence). There are 12 residues in the CDR3. CDR3 region: CASSPWGETQYF. The CDR3 DNA sequence: TGTGCCAGCAGCCCCTGGGGTGAGACCCAGTACTTC.

This rearrangement joins TRBV5-6 to TRBJ2-7, with 10 bases matching TRBD1. J lost 4 bases, V lost 3 bases, and 4 bases had no gene match. Germline CDR1 SGHDT, CDR2 YYEEEE. The CDR3 is 14 residues long. DNA of the CDR3: TGTGCCAGCAGCTCGGGACAGGGGAATTACGAGCAGTACTTC. This encodes CASSSGQGNYEQYF.

The rearrangement links TRBV28 to TRBJ1-5; 8 bases align to TRBD1. CDR1 MDHEN and CDR2 SYDVKM come from the germline V gene. The CDR3 runs 19 residues. V trimming: 7 bases; J trimming: 5 bases; junction bases outside the gene matches: 22. DNA of the CDR3: TGTGCCAGCACCCCCAGACCGACGACCCCGGACAGGGCAGATCAGCCCCAGCATTTT. This gives the protein CASTPRPTTPDRADQPQHF. The whole variable domain, remainder taken from reference TRBV28 and TRBJ1-5, is DVKVTQSSRYLVKRTGEKVFLECVQDMDHENMFWYRQDPGLGLRLIYFSYDVKMKEKGDIPEGYSVSREKKERFSLILESASTNQTSMYLCASTPRPTTPDRADQPQHFGDGTRLSIL.

The CDR3 here is CASSQVFVRSGPTDTQYF. DNA of the CDR3: TGCGCCAGCAGCCAAGTTTTTGTTCGGTCGGGACCCACAGATACGCAGTATTTT. The chain joins TRBV4-3 to TRBJ2-3, with D perhaps assigned TRBD1 or TRBD2 (5 bases each). The V gene's germline CDR1 is LGHNA and CDR2 YSLEER. The CDR3 runs 18 residues. The ends were cut back, 1 base at V and 2 bases at J, with 19 bases in the middle.

The V and J genes are TRBV4-1 and TRBJ2-3; no clear D. The CDR3 is 17 residues long. Between the trimmed V and J ends, which lost 1 base and 0 bases, there was a span of 14 bases. The germline V gene has CDR1 MGHRA and CDR2 YSYEKL. The DNA of the CDR3 is TGCGCCAGCAGCCAAGGCGACAAAACCCCTAGCACAGATACGCAGTATTTT. Protein sequence: CASSQGDKTPSTDTQYF.

V is TRBV19 and J is TRBJ2-1; 9 bases are shared with TRBD2. Germline V CDR1 and CDR2: LNHDA, SQIVND (reference sequence). The CDR3 runs 16 residues. Trimming cost V 4 bases and J 8 bases; bases outside gene matches: 12. The DNA for the CDR3 is TGTGCCAGTAGTACCCCCGGGACTAGCATCAGAGATGAGCAGTTCTTC. It translates to CASSTPGTSIRDEQFF.

This clone was observed once. The V call is TRBV4-2, the J call TRBJ2-7; D gene uncertain. The CDR3 extends over 15 amino acids. V gave up 0 bases and J gave up 4 bases, with 13 bases separating them. CDR1 LGHNA and CDR2 YNFKEQ come from the germline V gene. CDR3 DNA sequence: TGTGCCAGCAGCCAAGATCCGCTCCAGCCATACGAGCAGTACTTC. Amino acid sequence: CASSQDPLQPYEQYF.

This clone was counted once. The chain carries TRBV6-5 and TRBJ2-5, with 8 bases lining up with TRBD2. This CDR3 contains 15 residues. The junction had 9 bases not matched to a gene; V was cut back by 4 bases and J by 5 bases. Germline V CDR1 and CDR2: MNHEY, SVGAGI. The CDR3 spells CASSSPPGGPETQYF. CDR3 nucleotide sequence: TGTGCCAGCAGTTCTCCGCCGGGGGGGCCGGAGACCCAGTACTTC.

The V call is TRBV6-6, the J call TRBJ2-7, with D possibly TRBD2 on 6 matching bases. V lost 6 bases and J lost 7, with 16 bases in between. The CDR3 consists of 13 residues. Looked up from germline, CDR1 is MNHNY and CDR2 is SVGAGI (reference sequence). CDR3 nucleotide sequence: TGTGCCAGCAGGGGCAGACTAGTTTGGGAGCAGTACTTC. Translating it yields CASRGRLVWEQYF.

This chain links TRBV4-2 with TRBJ2-3, with D perhaps matching TRBD2 (7 bases). This CDR3 comprises 18 residues. Per the germline V gene, CDR1 is LGHNA and CDR2 is YNFKEQ. Deletions cut 6 bases from V and 2 bases from J, with 24 bases between. The CDR3 nucleotides read TGTGCCAGCAGTCCCGAGGGGCGGGGGCATGATACCACAGATACGCAGTATTTT. Translation: CASSPEGRGHDTTDTQYF.

This rearrangement joins TRBV5-1 to TRBJ1-4; the D gene is possibly TRBD1 (5 bases). The germline V gene has CDR1 SGHRS and CDR2 YFSETQ. Trimming removed 2 bases from V and 5 bases from J, with 13 bases in between. The CDR3 is 15 residues long. The CDR3 DNA follows: TGCGCCAGCAGCTTACACGACAGTGGGAATGAAAAACTGTTTTTT. Its translation: CASSLHDSGNEKLFF.

The chain joins TRBV18 to TRBJ2-3, with D hard to call. This CDR3 comprises 18 residues. The germline CDR1 and CDR2 sequences are KGHSH and LQKENI. V dropped 2 bases and J dropped 0 bases, with 18 bases sitting between them. The CDR3 sequence: CASSPAYLSLRSTDTQYF. CDR3 nucleotides: TGTGCCAGCTCACCAGCATACCTATCCCTAAGAAGCACAGATACGCAGTATTTT.

The V call is TRBV15, the J call TRBJ2-2; 8 nucleotides match TRBD2. The CDR3 contains 17 residues. V was pared by 0 bases and J by 4 bases, with 7 bases of the junction left unmatched. Germline V lookup: CDR1 LNHNV, CDR2 YYDKDF (reference sequence). CDR3 protein: CATSRDPGGPGTGELFF. In nucleotides, the CDR3 is TGTGCCACCAGCAGAGATCCGGGGGGGCCTGGCACCGGGGAGCTGTTTTTT.

The chain uses TRBV4-3 and TRBJ2-7, with 7 nucleotides matching TRBD1. Germline lookup yields CDR1 LGHNA and CDR2 YSLEER. V dropped 0 bases and J dropped 5; count of bases not matched to a gene: 22. The CDR3 is 20 residues long. CDR3 loop: CASSQDPRKEIEGALDEQYF. CDR3 bases: TGCGCCAGCAGCCAAGATCCTAGGAAGGAGATTGAGGGGGCTTTGGACGAGCAGTACTTC.

The gene calls are TRBV6-5 and TRBJ2-3, with 7 bases fitting TRBD1. Germline V gene data show CDR1 as MNHEY and CDR2 as SVGAGI. The ends lost 2 bases at V and 3 bases at J; junction bases unmatched: 8. The CDR3 is 16 residues long. This CDR3 is CASSYPLGGQTDTQYF. For the CDR3, the DNA is TGTGCCAGCAGTTACCCCCTAGGGGGACAGACAGATACGCAGTATTTT.

The genes are TRBV5-6 and TRBJ1-2; D is unclear. Germline-derived CDR1 and CDR2 are SGHDT and YYEEEE. This CDR3 is 16 amino acids long. V lost 4 bases to trimming and J lost 4 bases, with 20 bases between them. The CDR3 region is CASSGDSSRGGYGYTF. As DNA, the CDR3 is TGTGCCAGCAGCGGAGATTCTAGTCGTGGAGGCTATGGCTACACCTTC.

The CDR3 DNA follows: TGTGCCAGCAGTGCCACAGGGGGACCACACGAGCAGTACTTC. This sequence encodes CASSATGGPHEQYF. The genes are TRBV28 and TRBJ2-7; 8 bases match TRBD1. This CDR3 spans 14 amino acids. Per germline, CDR1 MDHEN and CDR2 SYDVKM. V shed 5 bases, J shed 5 bases, and the junction held 8 bases outside the gene matches.

The chain combines TRBV5-1 with TRBJ1-3, with D possibly matching TRBD1 (5 bases). Germline lookup yields CDR1 SGHRS and CDR2 YFSETQ. The CDR3 runs 16 residues. V was pared by 0 bases and J by 0 bases, with 10 bases between. As DNA, the CDR3 is TGCGCCAGCAGCTTGGATCGGGGCTTCTCTGGAAACACCATATATTTT. Amino acid sequence: CASSLDRGFSGNTIYF.

This chain links TRBV16 with TRBJ2-5, with 8 nucleotides matching TRBD2. V shed 3 bases, J shed 0 bases, and the junction held 9 bases outside the gene matches. The CDR3 contains 17 residues. The germline V gene encodes CDR1 KGHSY and CDR2 FQNENV. The CDR3 DNA is TGTGCCAGCAGCCACCGGGGGGGGCGGTGGAACCAAGAGACCCAGTACTTC. It translates to CASSHRGGRWNQETQYF.

This chain joins TRBV5-5 and TRBJ2-5, with D uncertain. V lost 4 bases to trimming and J lost 5 bases, with 15 bases between them. The germline CDR1 and CDR2 sequences are SGHKS and YYEKEE (reference sequence). CDR3 length equals 14 residues. CDR3 coding DNA: TGTGCCAGCAGCGCTCAGAAACCCGGGGAGACCCAGTACTTC. It translates to CASSAQKPGETQYF.